Listed below are T cell receptor beta chains from one sample, sequenced in a study of metastatic and nonmetastatic thyroid tumors. TCRdb re-analyzed the PCR reads through MiXCR. The sample lists roughly 12,000 clones; roughly 29% were seen once. The sample consisted of tumor tissue. Receptors originate from a male donor with papillary thyroid cancer or a benign thyroid nodule (not recorded which). Some clones in this sample may be carry-over from other donors' samples. CDR3s include the opening cysteine and the closing phenylalanine or tryptophan. Each record gives: V gene, J gene, D gene, clone size, CDR3 protein, CDR3 DNA. The D gene is left open where the match is weak. Clone size is given for some rows only: seen once, a few or many times, or a class if the clone is expanded.

TRBV20-1	TRBJ1-5	-	-	CSVLGREYSNQPQHF	TGCAGTGTACTCGGACGGGAATATAGCAATCAGCCCCAGCATTTT
TRBV24-1	TRBJ2-2	TRBD1	many	CAASDSSGQGAGELFF	TGTGCCGCCAGTGATTCGAGCGGACAGGGGGCCGGGGAGCTGTTTTTT
TRBV6-1	TRBJ1-2	-	-	CASSEYSATNYGYTF	TGTGCCAGCAGTGAATACAGCGCTACTAACTATGGCTACACCTTC
TRBV5-4	TRBJ1-3	-	many	CASSWSPLEVMSSGNTIYF	TGTGCCAGCAGCTGGTCACCGCTCGAGGTAATGAGCTCTGGAAACACCATATATTTT
TRBV11-2	TRBJ1-6	-	medium-sized	CASSPGTSLNSPLHF	TGTGCCAGCAGCCCAGGGACGTCGCTGAATTCACCCCTCCACTTT
TRBV28	TRBJ2-7	TRBD2	-	CASRTSDYEQYF	TGTGCCAGCCGTACTAGCGACTACGAGCAGTACTTC
TRBV19	TRBJ1-2	-	-	CASRNYGYTF	TGCGCCAGTAGAAACTATGGCTACACCTTC
TRBV15	TRBJ2-3	-	many	CATSRYTDTQYF	TGTGCCACCAGCAGATACACAGATACGCAGTATTTT
TRBV7-2	TRBJ2-3	-	-	CASSSRDRDTQYF	TGTGCCAGCAGCTCCCGGGACCGAGATACGCAGTATTTT
TRBV19	TRBJ2-3	-	many	CASSKGLRGARTDTQYF	TGTGCCAGCAGTAAGGGCCTTCGGGGGGCCCGCACAGATACGCAGTATTTT
TRBV12-3/TRBV12-4	TRBJ1-1	TRBD1	-	CASSLQGDTEAFF	TGTGCCAGCAGTTTACAGGGGGACACTGAAGCTTTCTTT
TRBV6-1	TRBJ2-1	-	-	CASSESRLPGTYNEQFF	TGTGCCAGCAGTGAATCCCGACTACCGGGGACCTACAATGAGCAGTTCTTC
TRBV20-1	TRBJ2-7	-	-	CSARDLTDSSYEQYF	TGCAGTGCTAGAGATCTTACGGACAGTTCCTACGAGCAGTACTTC
TRBV5-1	TRBJ2-2	TRBD2	-	CASSLRGDRTSGRSGELFF	TGCGCCAGCAGCCTGCGGGGTGACCGGACTAGCGGGAGATCCGGGGAGCTGTTTTTT
TRBV11-1	TRBJ2-6	TRBD1	-	CASSLAAGTGASGSNVLTF	TGTGCCAGCAGCTTAGCAGCCGGGACAGGGGCCTCTGGGTCCAACGTCCTGACTTTC
TRBV3-1	TRBJ2-7	-	-	CASSQEVRSSYEQYF	TGTGCCAGCAGCCAAGAGGTCAGGAGTTCCTACGAGCAGTACTTC
TRBV20-1	TRBJ2-1	TRBD2	-	CSWHSGGYNEQFF	TGCAGCTGGCATTCGGGGGGCTACAATGAGCAGTTCTTC
TRBV4-3	TRBJ1-2	-	many	CASSQDLTRSPNYGYTF	TGCGCCAGCAGCCAAGATCTCACAAGAAGCCCAAACTATGGCTACACCTTC
TRBV2	TRBJ2-7	-	-	CASRGLYEQYF	TGTGCCAGCAGAGGGTTGTACGAGCAGTACTTC
TRBV20-1	TRBJ2-4	-	many	CSARVNPKNIQYF	TGCAGTGCTAGGGTGAATCCCAAAAACATTCAGTACTTC
TRBV20-1	TRBJ2-2	TRBD2	many	CSAVGLGDTGELFF	TGCAGTGCCGTGGGACTAGGCGACACCGGGGAGCTGTTTTTT
TRBV7-3	TRBJ2-7	TRBD2	few	CASSLAGDPSYEQYF	TGTGCCAGCAGCTTAGCGGGAGACCCCTCTTACGAGCAGTACTTC
TRBV19	TRBJ1-5	TRBD1	-	CASKKAGQGNQPQHF	TGTGCCAGTAAAAAAGCCGGACAGGGCAATCAGCCCCAGCATTTT
TRBV7-3	TRBJ2-1	-	few	CASSQGRGNEQFF	TGTGCCAGCAGCCAAGGCAGGGGAAATGAGCAGTTCTTC
TRBV15	TRBJ1-5	-	many	CATSRDLVGTAGNQPQHF	TGTGCCACCAGCAGAGATTTGGTGGGGACCGCGGGAAATCAGCCCCAGCATTTT
TRBV2	TRBJ2-7	-	-	CASSEGGAAYEQYF	TGTGCCAGCAGTGAAGGGGGAGCCGCCTACGAGCAGTACTTC
TRBV4-1	TRBJ2-7	TRBD1	many	CAGSQAAGTGKNEQYF	TGCGCCGGCAGCCAAGCGGCCGGGACAGGCAAGAACGAGCAGTACTTC
TRBV27	TRBJ2-2	-	-	CASSSWGAGDTGELFF	TGTGCCAGCAGTTCATGGGGGGCGGGAGACACCGGGGAGCTGTTTTTT
TRBV6-1	TRBJ1-5	TRBD1	large	CAIGRTGGQQPQHF	TGTGCCATAGGACGGACAGGGGGCCAACAGCCCCAGCATTTT
TRBV6-2/TRBV6-3	TRBJ1-2	-	few	CASSYSNGGYTF	TGTGCCAGCAGTTACTCCAACGGCGGCTACACCTTC
TRBV28	TRBJ1-5	-	few	CASNPRRLGNQPQHF	TGTGCCAGCAACCCCCGGAGGTTAGGCAATCAGCCCCAGCATTTT
TRBV7-9	TRBJ1-6	-	-	CASSLAASGDSPLHF	TGTGCCAGCAGCTTAGCGGCTAGTGGAGATTCACCCCTCCACTTT
TRBV4-2	TRBJ2-3	TRBD2	medium-sized	CASSQEVAGTDTQYF	TGTGCCAGCAGCCAAGAGGTAGCGGGGACAGATACGCAGTATTTT
TRBV29-1	TRBJ2-2	-	-	CSVEHGELFF	TGCAGCGTTGAGCACGGGGAGCTGTTTTTT
TRBV11-2	TRBJ2-7	-	-	CAGSSFQVMSDEQYF	TGTGCCGGCAGCTCCTTCCAGGTGATGTCCGACGAGCAGTACTTC
TRBV6-1	TRBJ1-6	-	-	CASSAGPYNSPLHF	TGTGCCAGCAGTGCGGGGCCCTATAATTCACCCCTCCACTTT
TRBV29-1	TRBJ1-2	-	many	CSALARGRFHRYGYTF	TGCAGCGCCCTGGCCCGGGGGCGCTTTCATCGCTATGGCTACACCTTC
TRBV4-1	TRBJ2-2	-	-	CASSQEAGDSTGELFF	TGCGCCAGCAGCCAAGAGGCCGGGGATTCCACCGGGGAGCTGTTTTTT
TRBV20-1	TRBJ1-1	TRBD1	-	CSARSGRGTEAFF	TGCAGTGCTAGGAGCGGCAGGGGGACAGAAGCTTTCTTT
TRBV5-1	TRBJ2-2	-	-	CASSKTNTGELFF	TGCGCCAGCAGCAAGACGAACACCGGGGAGCTGTTTTTT
TRBV4-2	TRBJ1-2	-	medium-sized	CASSQDPLYGYTF	TGTGCCAGCAGCCAAGATCCCCTCTATGGCTACACCTTC
TRBV5-6	TRBJ2-2	-	-	CASSLIWAQGEDTGELFF	TGTGCCAGCAGCTTGATCTGGGCTCAGGGGGAGGACACCGGGGAGCTGTTTTTT
TRBV5-6	TRBJ2-4	TRBD2	few	CASSLFSGFSPGAKNIQYF	TGTGCCAGCAGCTTGTTTAGCGGGTTCAGCCCTGGGGCCAAAAACATTCAGTACTTC
TRBV5-1	TRBJ2-3	TRBD2	-	CASSRGPSGTDTQYF	TGCGCCAGCAGCCGGGGCCCTAGCGGGACAGATACGCAGTATTTT
TRBV7-9	TRBJ1-2	-	medium-sized	CASSFPNGGGYTF	TGTGCCAGCAGCTTCCCGAACGGGGGAGGCTACACCTTC
TRBV19	TRBJ1-1	TRBD1	medium-sized	CASTDMIQGAMNTEAFF	TGTGCCAGTACCGACATGATACAGGGGGCGATGAACACTGAAGCTTTCTTT
TRBV9	TRBJ2-3	TRBD2	-	CARSVSGTTPDTQYF	TGTGCCAGGAGCGTTTCCGGGACTACACCAGATACGCAGTATTTT
TRBV2	TRBJ2-3	TRBD2	many	CASRLGLASLTQYF	TGTGCCAGCAGATTGGGACTAGCTAGTTTGACGCAGTATTTT
TRBV20-1	TRBJ2-7	-	-	CSARRGDSRYEQYF	TGCAGTGCCCGGAGGGGAGATAGCAGGTACGAGCAGTACTTC
TRBV12-3/TRBV12-4	TRBJ2-5	-	many	CASSLFYGQQETQYF	TGTGCCAGCAGTTTATTTTATGGGCAGCAAGAGACCCAGTACTTC
TRBV10-2	TRBJ1-3	-	-	CASSVSGNTIYF	TGCGCCAGCAGTGTTTCTGGAAACACCATATATTTT
TRBV3-1	TRBJ2-5	-	medium-sized	CASSLLGDWETQYF	TGTGCCAGCAGCCTACTAGGTGATTGGGAGACCCAGTACTTC
TRBV6-4	TRBJ2-7	TRBD2	-	CASIPGLASLSYEQYF	TGTGCCAGCATTCCCGGACTAGCGTCTCTCTCCTACGAGCAGTACTTC